One and the same sample provided the 8 T cell receptor beta chains below, sequenced in a study of T-cell reconstitution after alpha-beta-depleted transplantation in children. Unique molecular identifiers tagged the TCRbeta library. MiXCR, run by TCRdb on the PCR reads, gives a single entry per CDR3 protein. The sample records 250,000 to 400,000 distinct CDR3 sequences, more than 20% being singletons. Sequenced here: PBMCs, mostly from graft donor cells, sampled 180 days after TCRalphabeta/CD19-depleted stem cell transplant. These receptors came from a male patient younger than 18 who had a stem cell transplant for acute lymphoblastic leukemia, so the T cells may come from the graft donor.

This clonotype came up a few times. The chain combines TRBV30 with TRBJ2-2, with no clear D. The V end was cut by 3 bases, the J end by 4 bases, with 3 bases between. CDR3 size: 11 residues. Germline V gene sequence: CDR1 GTSNPN, CDR2 SVGIG (reference sequence). CDR3 protein: CAWRVTGELFF. The CDR3 nucleotides are TGTGCCTGGAGGGTCACCGGGGAGCTGTTTTTT.

This chain uses TRBV15 with TRBJ2-5; D gene uncertain. With 0 bases removed from V and 4 bases from J, the gap between germline ends came to 15 bases. The germline V gene encodes CDR1 LNHNV and CDR2 YYDKDF (reference sequence). CDR3 size: 16 residues. The DNA of the CDR3 is TGTGCCACCAGCAGAGATGCCGGGTTAGGGCGAGAGACCCAGTACTTC. Translating it yields CATSRDAGLGRETQYF.

V and J are TRBV20-1 and TRBJ2-7; D is possibly TRBD2 (6 bases). The length of the CDR3 is 11 residues. Trimming cost V 4 bases and J 6 bases, with 10 bases left between them. Germline CDR1 is DFQATT and CDR2 is SNEGSKA (reference sequence). CDR3 sequence: CSATRGGEQYF. Written as DNA, the CDR3 is TGCAGTGCTACACGGGGAGGCGAGCAGTACTTC.

There are a few counts of this clonotype. This rearrangement joins TRBV20-1 to TRBJ1-5; D gene uncertain. Germline V gives CDR1 DFQATT, CDR2 SNEGSKA (reference sequence). This CDR3 has 17 amino acids. Trimming shortened V by 0 bases and J by 3 bases, and 18 bases separated the two germline ends. CDR3 in DNA: TGCAGTGCTAGAGACATTTGGAGGTACAGCTCCAATCAGCCCCAGCATTTT. Encoded protein: CSARDIWRYSSNQPQHF.

J is TRBJ1-1 and V is TRBV29-1, with D perhaps TRBD1 (5 bases). CDR1 and CDR2 from the germline V gene are SQVTM and ANQGSEA. V lost 7 bases to trimming and J lost 6 bases, with 21 bases between them. This CDR3 contains 14 residues. The CDR3 loop reads CSAERGTFTSEAFF. CDR3 bases: TGCAGCGCTGAGCGGGGGACCTTTACTTCTGAAGCTTTCTTT.

This chain uses TRBV7-9 with TRBJ2-7, with TRBD1 matching over 10 bases. V was pared by 4 bases and J by 5 bases, with 8 bases of the junction left unmatched. CDR3 length: 15 residues. CDR1 is SEHNR and CDR2 is FQNEAQ in the germline V gene (reference sequence). The CDR3 nucleotides read TGTGCCAGCAGCTCGGTCGGGGGACAGGGGAACGAGCAGTACTTC. This translates into CASSSVGGQGNEQYF.

The CDR3 sequence: CASSPWDRGRLNEQFF. In DNA, the CDR3 is TGCGCCAGCAGCCCTTGGGACAGGGGGCGCTTAAATGAGCAGTTCTTC. The gene calls are TRBV5-1 and TRBJ2-1, with 12 bases that match TRBD1. Trimming removed 4 bases from V and 7 bases from J; junction bases left unmatched: 9. From germline, CDR1 is SGHRS and CDR2 YFSETQ. The CDR3 covers 16 residues. Full variable domain (rest looked up from reference TRBV5-1 and TRBJ2-1): KAGVTQTPRYLIKTRGQQVTLSCSPISGHRSVSWYQQTPGQGLQFLFEYFSETQRNKGNFPGRFSGRQFSNSRSEMNVSTLELGDSALYLCASSPWDRGRLNEQFFGPGTRLTVL.

This chain joins TRBV29-1 and TRBJ1-2; TRBD1 matches 10 bases. The CDR3 is 13 amino acids. V lost 6 bases and J lost 2; bases outside the gene matches: 3. Germline V lookup: CDR1 SQVTM, CDR2 ANQGSEA. In DNA form, the CDR3 reads TGCAGCGTGACAGGGGGCCTGAACTATGGCTACACCTTC. It translates to CSVTGGLNYGYTF.